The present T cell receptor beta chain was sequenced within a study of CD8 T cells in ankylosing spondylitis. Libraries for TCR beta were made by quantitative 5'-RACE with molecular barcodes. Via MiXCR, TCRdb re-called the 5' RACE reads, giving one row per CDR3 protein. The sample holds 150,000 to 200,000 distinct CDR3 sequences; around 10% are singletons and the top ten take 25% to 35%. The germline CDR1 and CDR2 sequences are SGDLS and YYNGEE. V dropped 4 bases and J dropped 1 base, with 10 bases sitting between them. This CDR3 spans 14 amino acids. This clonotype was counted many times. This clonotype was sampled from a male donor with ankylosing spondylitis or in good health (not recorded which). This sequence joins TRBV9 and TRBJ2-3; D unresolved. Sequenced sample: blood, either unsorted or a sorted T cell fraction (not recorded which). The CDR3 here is CASSRRQGTDTQYF. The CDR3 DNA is TGTGCCAGCAGCCGACGGCAGGGCACAGATACGCAGTATTTT.